A selection of T cell receptor beta chains follows, all from one sample in a study of cytomegalovirus exposure and HLA in healthy donors. TCRdb's copy holds only in-frame clones and misses some; the assay was immunoSEQ multiplex PCR. The sample has 100,000 to 150,000 clones. The sample comprised PBMCs. These receptors originate from a man aged 18 to 30 in good health and CMV-seronegative. CDR3s include the opening cysteine and the closing phenylalanine or tryptophan. A D gene is named only where the DNA matches it firmly.

v_call: TRBV9
j_call: TRBJ2-7
d_call: .
cdr3_nt: TGTGCCAGCAGCAAATCTGTGGGAGCGAACTCCTACGAGCAGTACTTC
cdr3_aa: CASSKSVGANSYEQYF

v_call: TRBV25-1
j_call: TRBJ2-7
d_call: .
cdr3_nt: TGTGCCAGCAGAGGCGTTTTTGGAACAGTCGACTACGAGCAGTACTTC
cdr3_aa: CASRGVFGTVDYEQYF

v_call: TRBV27
j_call: TRBJ2-7
d_call: .
cdr3_nt: TGTGCCAGCAGTTCGCCAGGGATTTCCTACGAGCAGTACTTC
cdr3_aa: CASSSPGISYEQYF

v_call: TRBV5-6
j_call: TRBJ2-7
d_call: .
cdr3_nt: TGTGCCAGCAGCCTTGGGCCCCGGCAGGCCTACGAGCAGTACTTC
cdr3_aa: CASSLGPRQAYEQYF

v_call: TRBV6-1
j_call: TRBJ1-1
d_call: .
cdr3_nt: TGTGCCAGCAGTGTTTATACTGAAGCTTTCTTT
cdr3_aa: CASSVYTEAFF

v_call: TRBV30
j_call: TRBJ1-1
d_call: .
cdr3_nt: TGTGCCTGGACCAAAGGACACCAGAACACTGAAGCTTTCTTT
cdr3_aa: CAWTKGHQNTEAFF

v_call: TRBV27
j_call: TRBJ1-2
d_call: TRBD1
cdr3_nt: TGTGCCAGCAGCCCCATGCCGGGACAGGGATGGTATGGCTACACCTTC
cdr3_aa: CASSPMPGQGWYGYTF

v_call: TRBV30
j_call: TRBJ1-6
d_call: .
cdr3_nt: TGTGCCTGGAGTGGGCTGTCGTCACCCCTCCACTTT
cdr3_aa: CAWSGLSSPLHF

v_call: TRBV29-1
j_call: TRBJ2-5
d_call: TRBD1
cdr3_nt: TGCAGCGTTGCACAGGGGGAGACCCAGTACTTC
cdr3_aa: CSVAQGETQYF

v_call: TRBV7-6
j_call: TRBJ1-1
d_call: .
cdr3_nt: TGTGCCAGCAGCTTAGGCTCCCGGGGTTGGTACACTGAAGCTTTCTTT
cdr3_aa: CASSLGSRGWYTEAFF

v_call: TRBV28
j_call: TRBJ2-5
d_call: TRBD1
cdr3_nt: TGTGCCAGCAGTCGTCGGACAGGGGTTTCACAAGAGACCCAGTACTTC
cdr3_aa: CASSRRTGVSQETQYF

v_call: TRBV6-1
j_call: TRBJ1-1
d_call: TRBD1
cdr3_nt: TGTGCCAGCAGCTGGGACAGGGTGGCCACTGAAGCTTTCTTT
cdr3_aa: CASSWDRVATEAFF

v_call: TRBV5-4
j_call: TRBJ1-1
d_call: .
cdr3_nt: TGTGCCAGCGGCTTGGGAGGGAAAGTGAACACTGAAGCTTTCTTT
cdr3_aa: CASGLGGKVNTEAFF

v_call: TRBV5-4
j_call: TRBJ1-4
d_call: .
cdr3_nt: TGTGCCAGCAGCACCAGCCTGACAGGTGAAAAACTGTTTTTT
cdr3_aa: CASSTSLTGEKLFF

v_call: TRBV5-1
j_call: TRBJ1-2
d_call: .
cdr3_nt: TGCGCCAGCAGCTTGGGACAAGTCTATGGCTACACCTTC
cdr3_aa: CASSLGQVYGYTF

v_call: TRBV18
j_call: TRBJ2-2
d_call: .
cdr3_nt: TGTGCCAGCTCACCCCGAATAACTACAGGGTCCGGGGAGCTGTTTTTT
cdr3_aa: CASSPRITTGSGELFF

v_call: TRBV5-5
j_call: TRBJ1-1
d_call: .
cdr3_nt: TGTGCCAGCAGCTTCCCGGGACTGCGGGCCGCTGAAGCTTTCTTT
cdr3_aa: CASSFPGLRAAEAFF

v_call: TRBV19
j_call: TRBJ2-7
d_call: .
cdr3_nt: TGTGCCAGTAGTGACCAGGTAACCTACGAGCAGTACTTC
cdr3_aa: CASSDQVTYEQYF

v_call: TRBV5-1
j_call: TRBJ2-1
d_call: .
cdr3_nt: TGCGCCAGCAGCTTGCCTCCCCAACACACTACCAATGAGCAGTTCTTC
cdr3_aa: CASSLPPQHTTNEQFF

v_call: TRBV11-2
j_call: TRBJ2-7
d_call: TRBD1
cdr3_nt: TGTGCCAGCAGCCTGCGACAGGGCTACGAGCAGTACTTC
cdr3_aa: CASSLRQGYEQYF

v_call: TRBV7-9
j_call: TRBJ1-2
d_call: .
cdr3_nt: TGTGCCAGCAGCTCGCCAGGTTCCTATGGCTACACCTTC
cdr3_aa: CASSSPGSYGYTF

v_call: TRBV4-1
j_call: TRBJ2-1
d_call: TRBD2
cdr3_nt: TGCGCCAGCAGCCCCCTCGGGAGGGCCAATGAGCAGTTCTTC
cdr3_aa: CASSPLGRANEQFF

v_call: TRBV5-1
j_call: TRBJ1-1
d_call: TRBD1
cdr3_nt: TGCGCCAGCGGCAGGGAAACAGGGGGCACTGAAGCTTTCTTT
cdr3_aa: CASGRETGGTEAFF

v_call: TRBV19
j_call: TRBJ2-7
d_call: TRBD1
cdr3_nt: TGTGCCAGTAGTGTGACAGGGTGGGACGAGCAGTACTTC
cdr3_aa: CASSVTGWDEQYF

v_call: TRBV9
j_call: TRBJ1-1
d_call: TRBD1
cdr3_nt: TGTGCCAGCAGCGCGGGACAGGGCGGCACTGAAGCTTTCTTT
cdr3_aa: CASSAGQGGTEAFF

v_call: TRBV18
j_call: TRBJ2-7
d_call: TRBD1
cdr3_nt: TGTGCCAGCTCACCAAGGACAGGGGACGCAACCTACGAGCAGTACTTC
cdr3_aa: CASSPRTGDATYEQYF

v_call: TRBV2
j_call: TRBJ2-1
d_call: TRBD2
cdr3_nt: TGTGCCAGCACGGCTAGCGGGAGGGCCGTTGAGCAGTTCTTC
cdr3_aa: CASTASGRAVEQFF

v_call: TRBV2
j_call: TRBJ2-7
d_call: .
cdr3_nt: TGTGCCAGCTCCCCAGGCCACGAGCAGTACTTC
cdr3_aa: CASSPGHEQYF

v_call: TRBV9
j_call: TRBJ2-1
d_call: TRBD2
cdr3_nt: TGTGCCAGCAGCGCGGGGGGGGCGGCACGGATCGCAAGTTACAATGAGCAGTTCTTC
cdr3_aa: CASSAGGAARIASYNEQFF

v_call: TRBV5-1
j_call: TRBJ2-2
d_call: TRBD2
cdr3_nt: TGCGCCAGCAGCCATCCACCGGGACTAGCAGGAACCGGGGAGCTGTTTTTT
cdr3_aa: CASSHPPGLAGTGELFF

v_call: TRBV6-6
j_call: TRBJ1-5
d_call: .
cdr3_nt: TGTGCCTCGGGGGGCAATCAGCCCCAGCATTTT
cdr3_aa: CASGGNQPQHF

v_call: TRBV4-3
j_call: TRBJ1-1
d_call: .
cdr3_nt: TGCGCCAGCAGCCAAGAGGGAGGGCTAGGCACTGAAGCTTTCTTT
cdr3_aa: CASSQEGGLGTEAFF

v_call: TRBV28
j_call: TRBJ1-1
d_call: TRBD1
cdr3_nt: TGTGCCAGCACGGGGACAGACACTGAAGCTTTCTTT
cdr3_aa: CASTGTDTEAFF

v_call: TRBV11-2
j_call: TRBJ1-3
d_call: .
cdr3_nt: TGTGCCAGCAGCTTGGACGGGAACTCTGGAAACACCATATACTTT
cdr3_aa: CASSLDGNSGNTIYF

v_call: TRBV5-5
j_call: TRBJ1-3
d_call: TRBD1
cdr3_nt: TGTGCCAGCAGCGTTCTGTGGGACAGATCCTTCTCTGGAAACACCATATATTTT
cdr3_aa: CASSVLWDRSFSGNTIYF

v_call: TRBV4-2
j_call: TRBJ2-1
d_call: TRBD2
cdr3_nt: TGTGCCAGCAGCCAAGATGGGCTAGCGGGAGGGCCGGCGTATGAGCAGTTCTTC
cdr3_aa: CASSQDGLAGGPAYEQFF

v_call: TRBV4-3
j_call: TRBJ2-3
d_call: TRBD2
cdr3_nt: TGCGCCAGCAGCCAGGGTGGGACTAGCGATAGCACAGATACGCAGTATTTT
cdr3_aa: CASSQGGTSDSTDTQYF

v_call: TRBV28
j_call: TRBJ2-7
d_call: .
cdr3_nt: TGTGCCAGCAGTGGGACTTCCTCCTTATACGAGCAGTACTTC
cdr3_aa: CASSGTSSLYEQYF

v_call: TRBV6-5
j_call: TRBJ2-7
d_call: TRBD2
cdr3_nt: TGTGCCAGCAGTTACTCAAGCGGGAGTTTTCTCGAGCAGTACTTC
cdr3_aa: CASSYSSGSFLEQYF

v_call: TRBV11-2
j_call: TRBJ2-3
d_call: .
cdr3_nt: TGTGCCAGCAGCTTAGGGGAGGTTCCTAGCACAGATACGCAGTATTTT
cdr3_aa: CASSLGEVPSTDTQYF

v_call: TRBV5-1
j_call: TRBJ2-2
d_call: TRBD1
cdr3_nt: TGCGCCAGCAGCTTCGCAGGGGGCTCGGGCATCGGGGAGCTGTTTTTT
cdr3_aa: CASSFAGGSGIGELFF

v_call: TRBV19
j_call: TRBJ2-1
d_call: TRBD2
cdr3_nt: TGTGCCAGTAGTATGCCCCTAGCGGGAGCTTATGAGCAGTTCTTC
cdr3_aa: CASSMPLAGAYEQFF

v_call: TRBV6-1
j_call: TRBJ2-3
d_call: .
cdr3_nt: TGTGCCAGCAGTGAGCGGACAGTCACAGATACGCAGTATTTT
cdr3_aa: CASSERTVTDTQYF

v_call: TRBV25-1
j_call: TRBJ2-2
d_call: .
cdr3_nt: TGTGCCAGCAGTGAAGGGGCTCATACCGGGGAGCTGTTTTTT
cdr3_aa: CASSEGAHTGELFF

v_call: TRBV10-3
j_call: TRBJ1-1
d_call: TRBD1
cdr3_nt: TGTGCCATCAGTGGGGGACAGGTGAACACTGAAGCTTTCTTT
cdr3_aa: CAISGGQVNTEAFF

v_call: TRBV7-2
j_call: TRBJ1-1
d_call: TRBD1
cdr3_nt: TGTGCCAGCAGCAAACCCGGACAGGACACTGAAGCTTTCTTT
cdr3_aa: CASSKPGQDTEAFF

v_call: TRBV28
j_call: TRBJ1-5
d_call: .
cdr3_nt: TGTGCCAGCAGTTTGGCCGATACCAATCAGCCCCAGCATTTT
cdr3_aa: CASSLADTNQPQHF

v_call: TRBV25-1
j_call: TRBJ2-7
d_call: TRBD2
cdr3_nt: TGTGCCAGCAGTGATGCACGACTAGCGGAGACCTACGAGCAGTACTTC
cdr3_aa: CASSDARLAETYEQYF

v_call: TRBV11-2
j_call: TRBJ2-3
d_call: .
cdr3_nt: TGTGCCAGCAGGGATCCCCGGACTAACACAGATACGCAGTATTTT
cdr3_aa: CASRDPRTNTDTQYF

v_call: TRBV7-2
j_call: TRBJ2-7
d_call: .
cdr3_nt: TGTGCCAGCAGCTTAGTATCTAGCCAGAGCTCCTACGAGCAGTACTTC
cdr3_aa: CASSLVSSQSSYEQYF